This T cell receptor beta chain appears in the sequencing data of a study of blood T cell repertoires in COVID-19. Overall study: Researchers got acute and convalescent COVID-19 samples from the United States, Italy and Spain. From T cells, B-cell-depleted T cells, or PBMCs came the material, which was cDNA or gDNA.

J gave up 1 base and V 4 bases, and 4 bases lay outside the gene matches. The CDR3 spans 14 residues. Germline V gene lookup returns CDR1 SGHRS and CDR2 YFSETQ. Cohorts were assigned according to the clinical history that participants reported. Here immunoSEQ multiplex PCR was the method, and the copy in TCRdb shows in-frame clones only, minus some. The table shows fewer than 350,000 clones, with roughly 89% occurring only once. The chain combines TRBV5-1 with TRBJ1-1; TRBD1 agrees at 7 bases. The receptor comes from a woman in her late teens or twenties with acute COVID-19. The specimen sequenced was PBMCs or T cells enriched from blood (not recorded which). CDR3 loop: CASSRQGSNTEAFF. In DNA, the CDR3 is TGCGCCAGCAGCCGACAGGGATCGAACACTGAAGCTTTCTTT.